In this sample, the clone carrying this T cell receptor beta chain turned up once. Germline V lookup: CDR1 SGHAT, CDR2 FQNNGV. The CDR3 is 15 amino acids. The V end was cut by 1 base, the J end by 2 bases, with 8 bases between. This entry belongs to a study of blood T cell repertoires in COVID-19. Sequencing was performed with immunoSEQ multiplex PCR; in TCRdb, only in-frame clones are kept and a portion is missing. The sample lists 20,000 to 30,000 clones, around 90% occurring once. The chain is built from TRBV11-2 and TRBJ1-4, with D maybe TRBD1 (5 bases). Sample: peripheral blood. The origin of this receptor is a human donor in a cohort sampled during active COVID-19. The CDR3 is CASSLAGGTNEKLFF. The DNA for the CDR3 is TGTGCCAGCAGCTTAGCGGGGGGGACTAATGAAAAACTGTTTTTT.